The following is a TCR beta chain sequence with its context. The antigen is unknown. CDR3 size: 15 residues. The germline V gene encodes CDR1 SGHTA and CDR2 FQGNSA. With V trimmed by 2 bases and J by 5 bases, 7 bases remained unmatched. Selected pancreatic ductal adenocarcinoma patients had undergone surgery without neoadjuvant therapy. This sample was included in a study of T cells in pancreatic ductal adenocarcinoma. Notes on the study in general: Tumor and blood clonality did not differ significantly, about 0.112 versus 0.072.

Sequencing was performed with immunoSEQ multiplex PCR; in TCRdb, only in-frame clones are kept and a portion is missing. The sample consists of 31,000 or so clones, just over 90% of them appearing once. The V and J genes are TRBV7-2 and TRBJ2-5; 8 bases are a match to TRBD2. The origin of this receptor is a human donor with pancreatic ductal adenocarcinoma. Sequenced input: PBMCs. The chain's CDR3 is CASSLPLAEAETQYF. The CDR3 nucleotides read TGTGCCAGCAGCTTACCACTAGCGGAAGCGGAGACCCAGTACTTC.